Below are 3 T cell receptor beta chains sequenced from a single sample in a study of cytomegalovirus exposure and HLA in healthy donors. A multiplex PCR was run with 60 Vbeta primers and 13 Jbeta primers. Measured with immunoSEQ multiplex PCR; TCRdb has only the in-frame clones, and not every one. The sample lists about 170,000 clones, 70% to 80% occurring once. Sequenced sample: PBMCs. Receptors were obtained from a woman in her twenties or thirties in good health and CMV-seropositive.

The V gene is TRBV19, the J gene TRBJ1-5, with 9 bases matching TRBD1. Germline CDR1 LNHDA, CDR2 SQIVND (reference sequence). The CDR3 covers 14 residues. Trimming took 5 bases from V and 6 from J; bases not matched to a gene: 5. The CDR3 nucleotides read TGTGCCAGTAGTTTAACAGGGGGCGGTCAGCCCCAGCATTTT. It codes for CASSLTGGGQPQHF. The full variable domain, in which reference TRBV19 and TRBJ1-5 provide the parts outside the CDR3, is DGGITQSPKYLFRKEGQNVTLSCEQNLNHDAMYWYRQDPGQGLRLIYYSQIVNDFQKGDIAEGYSVSREKKESFPLTVTSAQKNPTAFYLCASSLTGGGQPQHFGDGTRLSIL.

This chain links TRBV5-1 with TRBJ2-7, with 9 bases lining up with TRBD2. Germline V gene lookup returns CDR1 SGHRS and CDR2 YFSETQ. After removal of 1 base from V and 2 bases from J, the junction contained 16 bases not matched to a gene. The CDR3 spans 19 residues. The CDR3 sequence: CASSLPGGLAGSRTYEQYF. In DNA, the CDR3 is TGCGCCAGCAGCTTGCCCGGAGGGCTAGCGGGATCACGGACCTACGAGCAGTACTTC.

The CDR3 DNA is TGCGCCAGCCGACTGACTAGCGGGAGCCCCCAAGAGACCCAGTACTTC. Its protein product is CASRLTSGSPQETQYF. The chain employs TRBV5-1 and TRBJ2-5; 12 nucleotides agree with TRBD2. In germline, CDR1 is SGHRS, CDR2 YFSETQ. After removal of 7 bases from V and 1 base from J, the junction contained 8 bases not matched to a gene. The CDR3 is made up of 16 amino acids.